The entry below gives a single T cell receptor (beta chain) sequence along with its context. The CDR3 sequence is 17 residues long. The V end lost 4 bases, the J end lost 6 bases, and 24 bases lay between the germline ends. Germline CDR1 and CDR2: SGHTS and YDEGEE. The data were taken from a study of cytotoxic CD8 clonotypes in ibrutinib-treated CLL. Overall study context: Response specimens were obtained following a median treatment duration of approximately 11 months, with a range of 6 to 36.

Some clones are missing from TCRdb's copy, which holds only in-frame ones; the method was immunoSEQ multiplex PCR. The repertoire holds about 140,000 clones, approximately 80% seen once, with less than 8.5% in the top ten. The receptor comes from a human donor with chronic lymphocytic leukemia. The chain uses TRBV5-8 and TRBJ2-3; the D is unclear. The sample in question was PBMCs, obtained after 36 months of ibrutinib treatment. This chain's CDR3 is CASSQRGGSQVRDTQYF. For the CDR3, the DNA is TGTGCCAGCAGCCAGCGAGGCGGCAGTCAGGTGCGGGATACGCAGTATTTT. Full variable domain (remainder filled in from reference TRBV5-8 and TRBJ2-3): EAGVTQSPTHLIKTRGQQATLRCSPISGHTSVYWYQQALGLGLQFLLWYDEGEERNRGNFPPRFSGRQFPNYSSELNVNALELEDSALYLCASSQRGGSQVRDTQYFGPGTRLTVL.